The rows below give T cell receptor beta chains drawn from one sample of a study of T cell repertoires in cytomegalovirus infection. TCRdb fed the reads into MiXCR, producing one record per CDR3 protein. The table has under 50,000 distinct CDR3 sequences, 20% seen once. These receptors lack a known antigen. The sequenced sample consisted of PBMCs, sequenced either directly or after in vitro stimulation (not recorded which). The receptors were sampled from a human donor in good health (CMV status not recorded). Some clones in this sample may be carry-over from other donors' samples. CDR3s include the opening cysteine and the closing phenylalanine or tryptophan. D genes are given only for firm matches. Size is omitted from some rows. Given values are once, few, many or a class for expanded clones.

CDR3aa: CASSQDLATSGRPEADTQYF; CDR3nt: TGCGCCAGCAGCCAAGATCTAGCTACTAGCGGGAGGCCCGAGGCAGATACGCAGTATTTT; abundance: many; d_gene: TRBD2; j_gene: TRBJ2-3; v_gene: TRBV4-3
CDR3aa: CASSFQPTDTQYF; CDR3nt: TGTGCCAGCAGCTTCCAGCCCACAGATACGCAGTATTTT; abundance: many; d_gene: NA; j_gene: TRBJ2-3; v_gene: TRBV7-2
CDR3aa: CATYREAQHF; CDR3nt: TGTGCCACCTACAGGGAGGCCCAGCATTTT; abundance: NA; d_gene: NA; j_gene: TRBJ1-5; v_gene: TRBV6-6
CDR3aa: CASSEFAGYNEQFF; CDR3nt: TGTGCCAGCAGTGAATTCGCGGGCTACAATGAGCAGTTCTTC; abundance: NA; d_gene: NA; j_gene: TRBJ2-1; v_gene: TRBV2
CDR3aa: CASSVETGSSYEQYF; CDR3nt: TGTGCCAGCAGCGTAGAGACAGGGAGCTCCTACGAGCAGTACTTC; abundance: few; d_gene: TRBD1; j_gene: TRBJ2-7; v_gene: TRBV9
CDR3aa: CASSLSESVRYGYTF; CDR3nt: TGTGCCAGCAGCTTGAGTGAGTCAGTGCGGTATGGCTACACCTTC; abundance: NA; d_gene: NA; j_gene: TRBJ1-2; v_gene: TRBV5-4
CDR3aa: CASSAIASEQYF; CDR3nt: TGTGCCAGCAGTGCGATCGCCAGCGAGCAGTACTTC; abundance: many; d_gene: NA; j_gene: TRBJ2-7; v_gene: TRBV6-1
CDR3aa: CATSPRSGRAYEQYF; CDR3nt: TGTGCCACCAGCCCCCGTTCGGGGCGAGCCTACGAGCAGTACTTC; abundance: NA; d_gene: NA; j_gene: TRBJ2-7; v_gene: TRBV15
CDR3aa: CASSRESDYGYTF; CDR3nt: TGTGCCAGTAGTAGAGAGTCGGACTATGGCTACACCTTC; abundance: few; d_gene: NA; j_gene: TRBJ1-2; v_gene: TRBV19
CDR3aa: CASRRQGQETQYF; CDR3nt: TGTGCCAGTAGGAGACAGGGCCAAGAGACCCAGTACTTC; abundance: few; d_gene: TRBD1; j_gene: TRBJ2-5; v_gene: TRBV27
CDR3aa: CASLPLAARGYEQYF; CDR3nt: TGTGCCAGCCTCCCTCTAGCGGCCCGAGGCTACGAGCAGTACTTC; abundance: NA; d_gene: TRBD2; j_gene: TRBJ2-7; v_gene: TRBV2
CDR3aa: CATSTSSYNEQFF; CDR3nt: TGTGCCACCTCCACTAGCTCCTACAATGAGCAGTTCTTC; abundance: many; d_gene: NA; j_gene: TRBJ2-1; v_gene: TRBV19
CDR3aa: CSARVGGLYGYTF; CDR3nt: TGCAGTGCTAGGGTGGGTGGCCTCTATGGCTACACCTTC; abundance: few; d_gene: NA; j_gene: TRBJ1-2; v_gene: TRBV20-1
CDR3aa: CATSRAGGAYEQYF; CDR3nt: TGTGCCACCAGCAGAGCCGGGGGCGCCTACGAGCAGTACTTC; abundance: NA; d_gene: NA; j_gene: TRBJ2-7; v_gene: TRBV15
CDR3aa: CASSPNRVEKLFF; CDR3nt: TGTGCCAGCAGCCCGAACAGAGTTGAAAAACTGTTTTTT; abundance: few; d_gene: NA; j_gene: TRBJ1-4; v_gene: TRBV6-6
CDR3aa: CASSTTPHTGSNQPQHF; CDR3nt: TGTGCCAGCAGCACAACCCCTCACACGGGCAGCAATCAGCCCCAGCATTTT; abundance: few; d_gene: NA; j_gene: TRBJ1-5; v_gene: TRBV7-2
CDR3aa: CASSLEWDYLNTGELFF; CDR3nt: TGTGCCAGCAGCCTGGAATGGGACTACTTGAACACCGGGGAGCTGTTTTTT; abundance: many; d_gene: TRBD2; j_gene: TRBJ2-2; v_gene: TRBV7-8
CDR3aa: CANSQGGEQFF; CDR3nt: TGTGCCAATTCACAGGGCGGTGAGCAGTTCTTC; abundance: many; d_gene: NA; j_gene: TRBJ2-1; v_gene: TRBV6-1
CDR3aa: CASSRSGSRHYEQYF; CDR3nt: TGTGCCAGCAGCCGTAGCGGGAGTAGACACTACGAGCAGTACTTC; abundance: many; d_gene: TRBD2; j_gene: TRBJ2-7; v_gene: TRBV11-2
CDR3aa: CSARDRGRWTEAFF; CDR3nt: TGCAGTGCTAGAGATAGGGGGCGGTGGACTGAAGCTTTCTTT; abundance: few; d_gene: TRBD1; j_gene: TRBJ1-1; v_gene: TRBV20-1
CDR3aa: CASSEEGQGSYEQYF; CDR3nt: TGTGCCAGCAGTGAAGAGGGACAGGGGTCCTACGAGCAGTACTTC; abundance: many; d_gene: TRBD1; j_gene: TRBJ2-7; v_gene: TRBV6-1
CDR3aa: CASSVRPGLGQETQYF; CDR3nt: TGTGCCAGCAGTGTACGTCCGGGACTAGGACAAGAGACCCAGTACTTC; abundance: NA; d_gene: TRBD2; j_gene: TRBJ2-5; v_gene: TRBV2
CDR3aa: CASSEWAGGLTDTQYF; CDR3nt: TGTGCCAGCAGTGAATGGGCGGGAGGCCTCACAGATACGCAGTATTTT; abundance: NA; d_gene: TRBD2; j_gene: TRBJ2-3; v_gene: TRBV6-1
CDR3aa: CAISDQTYPSDTQYF; CDR3nt: TGTGCCATCAGTGACCAAACATACCCCTCAGATACGCAGTATTTT; abundance: NA; d_gene: NA; j_gene: TRBJ2-3; v_gene: TRBV10-3
CDR3aa: CASSLDGSSYNEQFF; CDR3nt: TGTGCCAGCAGCTTAGATGGGAGCTCCTACAATGAGCAGTTCTTC; abundance: many; d_gene: NA; j_gene: TRBJ2-1; v_gene: TRBV7-2
CDR3aa: CASSRQGARGYGYTF; CDR3nt: TGTGCCAGCAGCCGTCAGGGGGCGCGAGGGTATGGCTACACCTTC; abundance: NA; d_gene: TRBD1; j_gene: TRBJ1-2; v_gene: TRBV3-1
CDR3aa: CASLGLLETQYF; CDR3nt: TGTGCCAGCCTAGGACTGCTAGAGACCCAGTACTTC; abundance: NA; d_gene: NA; j_gene: TRBJ2-5; v_gene: TRBV2
CDR3aa: CASSRADEAFF; CDR3nt: TGTGCCAGCTCGCGGGCCGATGAAGCTTTCTTT; abundance: NA; d_gene: NA; j_gene: TRBJ1-1; v_gene: TRBV18
CDR3aa: CASSPGQATDTQYF; CDR3nt: TGTGCCAGCAGCCCGGGACAGGCCACAGATACGCAGTATTTT; abundance: few; d_gene: TRBD1; j_gene: TRBJ2-3; v_gene: TRBV11-3
CDR3aa: CASSVQGGLGETQYF; CDR3nt: TGTGCCAGCAGCGTCCAAGGAGGCTTAGGCGAGACCCAGTACTTC; abundance: NA; d_gene: NA; j_gene: TRBJ2-5; v_gene: TRBV9
CDR3aa: CASTPSSNTQYF; CDR3nt: TGTGCCAGCACCCCTTCCTCGAATACGCAGTATTTT; abundance: NA; d_gene: NA; j_gene: TRBJ2-3; v_gene: TRBV12-3/TRBV12-4
CDR3aa: CSARTGGGTEAFF; CDR3nt: TGCAGTGCCCGGACAGGGGGGGGTACTGAAGCTTTCTTT; abundance: NA; d_gene: TRBD1; j_gene: TRBJ1-1; v_gene: TRBV20-1
CDR3aa: CASSPTGTGVHEQFF; CDR3nt: TGTGCCAGCAGCCCTACCGGGACAGGGGTGCATGAGCAGTTCTTC; abundance: NA; d_gene: TRBD1; j_gene: TRBJ2-1; v_gene: TRBV28
CDR3aa: CASRGFGGGADTQYF; CDR3nt: TGTGCCAGCAGGGGCTTTGGGGGGGGTGCAGATACGCAGTATTTT; abundance: NA; d_gene: TRBD2; j_gene: TRBJ2-3; v_gene: TRBV28
CDR3aa: CASSLAEKETQYF; CDR3nt: TGTGCTAGCAGCCTCGCGGAAAAAGAGACCCAGTACTTC; abundance: NA; d_gene: NA; j_gene: TRBJ2-5; v_gene: TRBV7-7
CDR3aa: CASSLMDRGLFEETQYF; CDR3nt: TGTGCCAGCAGCTTAATGGACAGGGGGCTATTTGAAGAGACCCAGTACTTC; abundance: once; d_gene: TRBD1; j_gene: TRBJ2-5; v_gene: TRBV7-2
CDR3aa: CASSEPGYAAIQYF; CDR3nt: TGTGCCAGCAGTGAACCAGGGTATGCAGCCATTCAGTACTTC; abundance: many; d_gene: NA; j_gene: TRBJ2-4; v_gene: TRBV6-1
CDR3aa: CASSLMSIVGDYNEQFF; CDR3nt: TGTGCCAGCAGCTTAATGAGTATAGTGGGCGACTACAATGAGCAGTTCTTC; abundance: many; d_gene: NA; j_gene: TRBJ2-1; v_gene: TRBV7-3
CDR3aa: CATADTNYEQYF; CDR3nt: TGTGCCACGGCGGACACAAACTACGAGCAGTACTTC; abundance: few; d_gene: NA; j_gene: TRBJ2-7; v_gene: TRBV10-3
CDR3aa: CASSQDARDANYGYTF; CDR3nt: TGTGCCAGCAGCCAAGACGCAAGGGATGCAAACTATGGCTACACCTTC; abundance: NA; d_gene: NA; j_gene: TRBJ1-2; v_gene: TRBV4-2
CDR3aa: CASRPTLAKDTDTQYF; CDR3nt: TGTGCCAGCAGGCCTACTCTAGCGAAGGACACAGATACGCAGTATTTT; abundance: few; d_gene: NA; j_gene: TRBJ2-3; v_gene: TRBV6-2/TRBV6-3
CDR3aa: CASNLGMNQPQHF; CDR3nt: TGTGCTAGTAACTTAGGGATGAATCAGCCCCAGCATTTT; abundance: few; d_gene: NA; j_gene: TRBJ1-5; v_gene: TRBV12-5
CDR3aa: CASSYDRAQETQYF; CDR3nt: TGTGCCAGCAGTTACGACAGGGCCCAAGAGACCCAGTACTTC; abundance: NA; d_gene: TRBD1; j_gene: TRBJ2-5; v_gene: TRBV28
CDR3aa: CASSQRITGFLHF; CDR3nt: TGCGCCAGCAGCCAAAGAATTACAGGGTTTCTGCATTTT; abundance: NA; d_gene: NA; j_gene: TRBJ1-5; v_gene: TRBV4-1
CDR3aa: CASSRAGGISGANVLTF; CDR3nt: TGTGCCAGCAGCCGTGCCGGGGGCATCTCTGGGGCCAACGTCCTGACTTTC; abundance: few; d_gene: NA; j_gene: TRBJ2-6; v_gene: TRBV5-4
CDR3aa: CASEIEVLNNEQFF; CDR3nt: TGTGCCAGCGAAATTGAGGTCCTCAACAATGAGCAGTTCTTC; abundance: many; d_gene: NA; j_gene: TRBJ2-1; v_gene: TRBV7-2
CDR3aa: CASSLDRGHSTDTQYF; CDR3nt: TGTGCCAGCAGCTTGGACAGGGGGCACTCCACAGATACGCAGTATTTT; abundance: NA; d_gene: TRBD1; j_gene: TRBJ2-3; v_gene: TRBV5-6
CDR3aa: CASSFTSGRENEQFF; CDR3nt: TGTGCCAGCAGCTTTACTAGCGGGAGGGAAAATGAGCAGTTCTTC; abundance: NA; d_gene: TRBD2; j_gene: TRBJ2-1; v_gene: TRBV7-9
CDR3aa: CASSSSRGGVTDTQYF; CDR3nt: TGTGCCAGCAGCTCGAGCAGGGGAGGCGTCACAGATACGCAGTATTTT; abundance: NA; d_gene: NA; j_gene: TRBJ2-3; v_gene: TRBV7-8
CDR3aa: CASTQWLAGQSSYNEQFF; CDR3nt: TGTGCCAGCACCCAATGGCTAGCGGGCCAGAGCTCCTACAATGAGCAGTTCTTC; abundance: many; d_gene: TRBD2; j_gene: TRBJ2-1; v_gene: TRBV6-6
CDR3aa: CASSLKAYTF; CDR3nt: TGTGCCAGCAGCTTAAAGGCCTACACCTTC; abundance: once; d_gene: NA; j_gene: TRBJ1-2; v_gene: TRBV7-9
CDR3aa: CASSGRLTHNEQFF; CDR3nt: TGTGCCAGCAGCGGGAGGTTGACCCACAATGAGCAGTTCTTC; abundance: NA; d_gene: NA; j_gene: TRBJ2-1; v_gene: TRBV7-2
CDR3aa: CSVGTGNNEKLFF; CDR3nt: TGCAGCGTTGGGACAGGCAATAATGAAAAACTGTTTTTT; abundance: NA; d_gene: TRBD1; j_gene: TRBJ1-4; v_gene: TRBV29-1
CDR3aa: CSVAGNNQPQHF; CDR3nt: TGCAGCGTTGCAGGGAACAATCAGCCCCAGCATTTT; abundance: NA; d_gene: NA; j_gene: TRBJ1-5; v_gene: TRBV29-1
CDR3aa: CSVELSGRATDTQYF; CDR3nt: TGCAGCGTTGAGCTGAGCGGGAGGGCTACAGATACGCAGTATTTT; abundance: NA; d_gene: TRBD2; j_gene: TRBJ2-3; v_gene: TRBV29-1
CDR3aa: CASSPGTRGSGELFF; CDR3nt: TGTGCCAGCAGCCCAGGGACTAGGGGAAGCGGGGAGCTGTTTTTT; abundance: NA; d_gene: TRBD2; j_gene: TRBJ2-2; v_gene: TRBV28
CDR3aa: CASSILAGYNEQFF; CDR3nt: TGTGCCAGTAGTATACTAGCGGGCTACAATGAGCAGTTCTTC; abundance: many; d_gene: TRBD2; j_gene: TRBJ2-1; v_gene: TRBV19
CDR3aa: CASSTEYTGELFF; CDR3nt: TGTGCCAGCAGCACAGAGTACACCGGGGAGCTGTTTTTT; abundance: many; d_gene: NA; j_gene: TRBJ2-2; v_gene: TRBV7-6
CDR3aa: CASSLEGSGETQYF; CDR3nt: TGTGCCAGCAGCTTAGAAGGCAGTGGGGAGACCCAGTACTTC; abundance: NA; d_gene: NA; j_gene: TRBJ2-5; v_gene: TRBV7-7